This is a list of T cell receptor beta chains from one sample in a study of shared clonotypes between healthy human individuals. Only in-frame clones appear in the TCRdb table, and some are missing; sequencing was by immunoSEQ multiplex PCR. Of around 690,000 clones detected, 90% appear once; the ten largest clones hold about 33%. The sample was memory CD8+ T cells from PBMCs. The receptors originated from a man aged 18 to 35 in good health. Some clones in this sample may be carry-over from other donors' samples. CDR3s include the opening cysteine and the closing phenylalanine or tryptophan. The D gene is left open where the match is weak. Size is stated for part of the rows, as once, few or many counts, or as a class when the clone is expanded.

j_gene | abundance | d_gene | v_gene | CDR3nt | CDR3aa
TRBJ2-7 | once | . | TRBV12-1 | TGTGCCAGCAGCTTCTGGGCTTGTAAATCCTACGAGCAGTACTTC | CASSFWACKSYEQYF
TRBJ2-1 | . | . | TRBV9 | TGTGCCAGCAGCGAGGGCGGTGGGCCGCACTACAATGAGCAGTTCTTC | CASSEGGGPHYNEQFF
TRBJ2-2 | . | . | TRBV5-4 | TGTGCCAGCAGCTTGCCGGGAGCGGTCACCGGGGAGCTGTTTTTT | CASSLPGAVTGELFF
TRBJ2-5 | . | . | TRBV28 | TGTGCCAGCAGTCCCCGGGACATCCAAGAGACCCAGTACTTC | CASSPRDIQETQYF
TRBJ1-3 | once | . | TRBV21-1 | TGTGCCAGCAGCAGGAGAAGCTCTGGAAACACCATATATTTT | CASSRRSSGNTIYF
TRBJ1-3 | . | . | TRBV5-1 | TGCGCCAGCAGCCCCGGCGGAGGGGACTATGGAAACACCATATATTTT | CASSPGGGDYGNTIYF
TRBJ2-1 | . | . | TRBV10-2 | TGCGCCAGCACTTCCTCGACAGAAAACTCCTACAATGAGCAGTTCTTC | CASTSSTENSYNEQFF
TRBJ2-1 | . | . | TRBV29-1 | TGCAGCGCCACGATCTCCTACAATGAGCAGTTCTTC | CSATISYNEQFF
TRBJ1-2 | . | TRBD1 | TRBV23-1 | TGCGCCAGTCTATGGGGCAGGGGGATTAGTGGCTACACCTTC | CASLWGRGISGYTF
TRBJ2-1 | . | TRBD2 | TRBV4-2 | TGTGCCAGCAGCCAAGAAGGCAAGTGGGAGGGCCCTAATGAGCAGTTCTTC | CASSQEGKWEGPNEQFF
TRBJ1-2 | . | TRBD1 | TRBV27 | TGTGCCAGCAGCTACGACAGGGGACGGTCAGGCTACACCTTC | CASSYDRGRSGYTF
TRBJ2-1 | . | TRBD2 | TRBV16 | TGTGCCAGCACAAGGCGGGCGGGAGGACTGGGCAATGAGCAGTTCTTC | CASTRRAGGLGNEQFF
TRBJ2-4 | . | . | TRBV28 | TGTGCCAGCAGTCCAATCCCGGGGGCCAAAAACATTCAGTACTTC | CASSPIPGAKNIQYF
TRBJ1-1 | . | . | TRBV6-1 | TGTGCCAGCAGTGATCTTGGTTACTCGGGGTTAAGACGGGACACTGAAGCTTTCTTT | CASSDLGYSGLRRDTEAFF
TRBJ1-2 | . | . | TRBV4-1 | TGCGCCAGCAGCCAAGTAACGACACTGACGCCCAGCGGCTACACCTTC | CASSQVTTLTPSGYTF
TRBJ2-1 | once | . | TRBV7-6 | TGTGCCAGCAGCTCGGCCCCCTACAATGAGCAGTTCTTC | CASSSAPYNEQFF
TRBJ2-1 | . | . | TRBV29-1 | TGCAGCGTTGTATCCGGGATTAACAATGAGCAGTTCTTC | CSVVSGINNEQFF
TRBJ2-7 | . | TRBD2 | TRBV19 | TGTGCCAGTAGTGCTCCTAGCGGGACAAGACCGTACGAGCAGTACTTC | CASSAPSGTRPYEQYF
TRBJ2-7 | . | . | TRBV5-4 | TGTGCCAGCAGCTTGGGCCCCAGAGTCTACGAGCAGTACTTC | CASSLGPRVYEQYF
TRBJ1-1 | . | . | TRBV29-1 | TGCAGCGTTGAGGGCGGGACGGAAGCTTTCTTT | CSVEGGTEAFF
TRBJ1-6 | once | TRBD1 | TRBV6-5 | TGTGCCAGCAGGGCCGGACAGGGGCATAATTCACCCCTCCACTTT | CASRAGQGHNSPLHF
TRBJ2-7 | . | TRBD2 | TRBV27 | TGTGCCAGCAGCCCGCTCCGCGGGAGGATCTACGAGCAGTACTTC | CASSPLRGRIYEQYF
TRBJ2-5 | . | . | TRBV19 | TGTGCCAGTAGTCCCTGGGGGGCGGGAAAGGAGACCCAGTACTTC | CASSPWGAGKETQYF
TRBJ1-1 | . | . | TRBV28 | TGTGCCAGCTCCCTTAGCCGAGCTATGAACACTGAAGCTTTCTTT | CASSLSRAMNTEAFF
TRBJ2-7 | . | TRBD1 | TRBV29-1 | TGCAGCGTCCGGACAGGGGGGGCCTACGAGCAGTACTTC | CSVRTGGAYEQYF
TRBJ1-1 | . | . | TRBV19 | TGTGCCAGTAAGGGTTACGGGGTTCTGGCTGAAGCTTTCTTT | CASKGYGVLAEAFF
TRBJ2-1 | . | TRBD1 | TRBV27 | TGTGCCAGCACCAACAGGGGGAGCTCCTACAATGAGCAGTTCTTC | CASTNRGSSYNEQFF
TRBJ2-7 | . | TRBD2 | TRBV5-5 | TGTGCCAGCAGCCCAAGCGGGAGGGCCTGGTCCGAGCAGTACTTC | CASSPSGRAWSEQYF
TRBJ1-2 | . | . | TRBV2 | TGTGCCAGCAGTGAAGGGCGCTACACCTTC | CASSEGRYTF
TRBJ2-7 | . | TRBD1 | TRBV2 | TGTGCCAGCAGTGAAAAGACAGGGTTCTACGAGCAGTACTTC | CASSEKTGFYEQYF
TRBJ1-4 | few | . | TRBV2 | TGTGCCAGCAGACGCATCCCCGGGAATGAAAAACTGTTTTTT | CASRRIPGNEKLFF
TRBJ1-5 | . | TRBD1 | TRBV27 | TGTGCCAGCAGTCCCCGGACAGGGAAGAGCAATCAGCCCCAGCATTTT | CASSPRTGKSNQPQHF
TRBJ1-2 | . | . | TRBV4-3 | TGCGCCAGCAGCCAAACAGGGAACTATGGCTACACCTTC | CASSQTGNYGYTF
TRBJ2-1 | . | . | TRBV7-9 | TGTGCCAGCAGCTTAGGAGGCCCAAGCTCCTACAATGAGCAGTTCTTC | CASSLGGPSSYNEQFF
TRBJ1-1 | . | . | TRBV11-2 | TGTGCCAGCAGCTTAGGATCCAGAGGCCCCACTGAAGCTTTCTTT | CASSLGSRGPTEAFF
TRBJ2-7 | . | . | TRBV6-1 | TGTGCCAGCGGGTCTCGAGGGTCCTACGAGCAGTACTTC | CASGSRGSYEQYF
TRBJ2-7 | once | TRBD2 | TRBV6-4 | TGTGCCAGCAGGAGCGGGAGTTACGAGCAGTACTTC | CASRSGSYEQYF
TRBJ2-7 | . | TRBD1 | TRBV19 | TGTGCCAGTAGTATAGGTAGGGGACAGACCTACGAGCAGTACTTC | CASSIGRGQTYEQYF
TRBJ2-2 | . | . | TRBV21-1 | TGTGCCAGCAGCAAAGTTTTGAGGCGGACTAGCGGGACCGGGGAGCTGTTTTTT | CASSKVLRRTSGTGELFF
TRBJ2-1 | . | TRBD2 | TRBV29-1 | TGCAGCGTTGAAGGCGATGCGGGAGGCCTACCCAATGAGCAGTTCTTC | CSVEGDAGGLPNEQFF
TRBJ2-7 | . | . | TRBV7-2 | TGTGCCAGCAGCTCGGCCCGGACACTGGGCTCCTACGAGCAGTACTTC | CASSSARTLGSYEQYF
TRBJ2-7 | . | . | TRBV19 | TGTGCCAGTATGGACAGAAACAATTACGAGCAGTACTTC | CASMDRNNYEQYF
TRBJ2-7 | few | . | TRBV6-1 | TGTGCCGTACATTTTGGAGTCTACGAGCAGTACTTC | CAVHFGVYEQYF
TRBJ2-5 | . | TRBD2 | TRBV7-9 | TGTGCCAGCAGCGAAGAGCGGGGCCCCTGGTCCCAGTACTTC | CASSEERGPWSQYF
TRBJ2-7 | once | TRBD2 | TRBV19 | TGTGCCAGTAGTACCACGACTAGCGGGCGGACCTACGAGCAGTACTTC | CASSTTTSGRTYEQYF
TRBJ1-1 | . | . | TRBV7-9 | TGTGCCAGCAGCTCCGGCGGCACTGAAGCTTTCTTT | CASSSGGTEAFF
TRBJ2-2 | once | . | TRBV11-2 | TGTGCCAGCAGCTTATCATACAACGAGAGAACCGGGGAGCTGTTTTTT | CASSLSYNERTGELFF
TRBJ2-1 | . | . | TRBV27 | TGTGCCAGCAATTTTCTAGGGGGGAATGAGCAGTTCTTC | CASNFLGGNEQFF
TRBJ2-7 | . | . | TRBV5-4 | TGTGCCAGCAGCAGGGAGGGACAGCCGGTCCAAGAGCAGTACTTC | CASSREGQPVQEQYF
TRBJ2-7 | . | TRBD2 | TRBV28 | TGTGCCAGCACTAGACTAGCGGGAGTTGGCTACGAGCAGTACTTC | CASTRLAGVGYEQYF
TRBJ1-1 | . | . | TRBV4-3 | TGCGCCAGCAGCCAAGTCCCAGCAGGGAGCACTGAAGCTTTCTTT | CASSQVPAGSTEAFF
TRBJ1-4 | few | . | TRBV10-2 | TGCGCCAGCATTGCCCGGGACTCGGGAAAACTGTTTTTT | CASIARDSGKLFF
TRBJ2-7 | . | . | TRBV30 | TGTGCCTGGATGGGAGGTGCCGCCGAGCAGTACTTC | CAWMGGAAEQYF
TRBJ1-2 | . | . | TRBV27 | TGTGCCAGCAGTTTAGGGGGAAGGCGGGGCTACACCTTC | CASSLGGRRGYTF
TRBJ1-6 | . | . | TRBV4-2 | TGTGCCAGCAGCACCCGGCAGATTAATTCACCCCTCCACTTT | CASSTRQINSPLHF